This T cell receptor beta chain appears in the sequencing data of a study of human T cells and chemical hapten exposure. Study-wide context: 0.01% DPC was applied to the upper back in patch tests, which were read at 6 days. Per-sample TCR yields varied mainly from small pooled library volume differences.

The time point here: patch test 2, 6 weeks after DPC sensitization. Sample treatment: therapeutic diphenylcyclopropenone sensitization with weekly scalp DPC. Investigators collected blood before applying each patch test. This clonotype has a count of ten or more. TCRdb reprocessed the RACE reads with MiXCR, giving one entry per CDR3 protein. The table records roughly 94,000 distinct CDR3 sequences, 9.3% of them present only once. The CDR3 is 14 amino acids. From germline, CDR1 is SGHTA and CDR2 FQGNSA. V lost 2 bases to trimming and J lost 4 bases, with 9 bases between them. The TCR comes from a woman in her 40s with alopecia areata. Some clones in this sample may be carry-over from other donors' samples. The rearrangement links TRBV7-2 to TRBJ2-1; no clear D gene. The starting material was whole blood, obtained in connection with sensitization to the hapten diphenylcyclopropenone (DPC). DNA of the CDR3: TGTGCCAGCAGCTTACGACGGGCGTACAATGAGCAGTTCTTC. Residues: CASSLRRAYNEQFF.